The 32 T cell receptor beta chains in this list originate from one sample, sequenced in a study of neoadjuvant nivolumab and ipilimumab in lung cancer. Repertoires were generated with immunoSEQ multiplex PCR, while TCRdb's copy carries only in-frame clones and drops some. The top ten hold 7% to 9% of the sample, which has about 17,000 clones, about 72% seen once. The sequences come from tumor tissue, collected after neoadjuvant nivolumab, alone or with ipilimumab, at or shortly before surgery. The receptor source for this set is an adult with non-small cell lung cancer.

The chain links TRBV7-2 to TRBJ2-7; D uncertain. V lost 1 base and J 4 bases, leaving 5 bases between the germline ends. The CDR3 extends over 12 amino acids. The V gene's germline CDR1 is SGHTA and CDR2 FQGNSA. The DNA of the CDR3 is TGTGCCAGCAGCTTAGTGGCGTACGAGCAGTACTTC. It encodes CASSLVAYEQYF.

V and J are TRBV6-1 and TRBJ2-2; D is undetermined. The germline V gene has CDR1 MNHNS and CDR2 SASEGT. CDR3 length: 14 residues. V was cut by 7 bases and J by 1 base, with 10 bases left in between. CDR3: CASNPTGNTGELFF. The CDR3 region has the DNA TGTGCCAGCAACCCGACGGGGAACACCGGGGAGCTGTTTTTT.

The chain employs TRBV9 and TRBJ2-7, with D possibly being TRBD1 or TRBD2 (5 bases each). The CDR3 covers 14 residues. Trimming took 4 bases from V and 2 from J, leaving 13 bases between them. Germline V gene data show CDR1 as SGDLS and CDR2 as YYNGEE. CDR3 amino acids: CASSTRDHAYEQYF. The CDR3 DNA follows: TGTGCCAGCAGCACCCGGGACCACGCCTACGAGCAGTACTTC.

The chain uses TRBV5-1 and TRBJ2-1; 10 nucleotides agree with TRBD2. Germline CDR1 and CDR2: SGHRS and YFSETQ. The length of the CDR3 is 18 residues. V shed 4 bases and J 7 bases; nucleotides not matched to a gene: 17. The CDR3, as DNA: TGCGCCAGCAGCCGTACCACCGCTAGCGGGGGTCTTGGAAATGAGCAGTTCTTC. It encodes CASSRTTASGGLGNEQFF. Full variable domain (missing parts from reference TRBV5-1 and TRBJ2-1): KAGVTQTPRYLIKTRGQQVTLSCSPISGHRSVSWYQQTPGQGLQFLFEYFSETQRNKGNFPGRFSGRQFSNSRSEMNVSTLELGDSALYLCASSRTTASGGLGNEQFFGPGTRLTVL.

CDR3 DNA sequence: TGTGCCAGCTCCCCCGGACAGGGGGTTTCGTCAGATACGCAGTATTTT. Its translation: CASSPGQGVSSDTQYF. This sequence joins TRBV18 and TRBJ2-3; 10 nucleotides line up with TRBD1. V lost 6 bases, J lost 4 bases, and 10 bases stayed unmatched. Germline V CDR1 and CDR2: KGHSH, LQKENI. This CDR3 is 16 amino acids long.

The chain uses TRBV11-3 and TRBJ2-2, with 8 bases lining up with TRBD1. This CDR3 is 17 amino acids long. The junction had 10 bases not matched to a gene; V was cut back by 4 bases and J by 3 bases. Germline loops: CDR1 SGHNT, CDR2 YENEEA. The chain's CDR3 is CASSSRDRRYDTGELFF. CDR3 nucleotides: TGTGCCAGCAGCTCACGGGACAGGCGATATGACACCGGGGAGCTGTTTTTT.

The chain couples TRBV29-1 to TRBJ1-4; D unresolved. CDR3 length equals 13 residues. Germline V CDR1 and CDR2: SQVTM, ANQGSEA. V gave up 2 bases and J gave up 8 bases, with 12 bases separating them. The CDR3 region is CSVESGEEEKLFF. As DNA, the CDR3 is TGCAGCGTTGAATCCGGGGAGGAGGAAAAACTGTTTTTT.

By sample share, this clone is medium-sized (0.01 to 0.1%). A much larger clonotype is one base distant, so this may be a read error. The sample carries other DNA sequences with the same CDR3. V usage is TRBV29-1 and J usage is TRBJ1-2; D is ambiguous. The CDR3 is 8 amino acids. V lost 6 bases, J lost 7 bases, and 3 bases lay in between. Germline values: CDR1 SQVTM, CDR2 ANQGSEA. CDR3: CSVGGYTF. DNA of the CDR3: TGCAGCGTGGGTGGCTACACCTTC.

The gene calls are TRBV7-2 and TRBJ2-5; 9 nucleotides match TRBD2. The CDR3 spans 15 residues. The V segment lost 2 bases and the J segment 4 bases; nucleotides outside the gene matches: 5. The germline CDR1 and CDR2 sequences are SGHTA and FQGNSA. Written as DNA, the CDR3 is TGTGCCAGCAGCTTACAACTAGCGGGTGGAGAGACCCAGTACTTC. Translation: CASSLQLAGGETQYF.

This clone has a single count. The chain employs TRBV9 and TRBJ1-4, with unresolved D. V was clipped by 3 bases and J by 0 bases, with 3 bases between them. The CDR3 sequence is 13 residues long. Germline lookup yields CDR1 SGDLS and CDR2 YYNGEE. As DNA, the CDR3 is TGTGCCAGCAGCGATGCAACTAATGAAAAACTGTTTTTT. This sequence encodes CASSDATNEKLFF.

Only one count was recorded for this clone. This rearrangement joins TRBV11-2 to TRBJ2-6, with D perhaps matching TRBD2 (7 bases). The germline CDR1 and CDR2 sequences are SGHAT and FQNNGV. This CDR3 contains 19 residues. With 0 bases removed from V and 0 bases from J, the gap between germline ends came to 15 bases. In nucleotides, the CDR3 is TGTGCCAGCAGCTTAGAAGTTGGGGGGGCATACTCTGGGGCCAACGTCCTGACTTTC. Protein sequence: CASSLEVGGAYSGANVLTF.

V gene TRBV5-1 combines with J gene TRBJ1-4, with unresolved D. V lost 1 base and J 0 bases, leaving 10 bases between the germline ends. CDR3 size: 16 residues. The germline CDR1 and CDR2 sequences are SGHRS and YFSETQ. Here the CDR3 reads CASSLLGRTTNEKLFF. The DNA of the CDR3 is TGCGCCAGCAGCTTGCTGGGGAGGACAACTAATGAAAAACTGTTTTTT.

This sequence joins TRBV5-4 and TRBJ1-1; tentative D call: TRBD1 (5 bases). Between the trimmed V and J ends, which lost 1 base and 3 bases, there was a span of 10 bases. The CDR3 covers 14 residues. Germline lookup yields CDR1 SGHNT and CDR2 YYREEE (reference sequence). The CDR3 coding sequence is TGTGCCAGCAGCTTGCAAGGGGCGGACACTGAAGCTTTCTTT. This codes for CASSLQGADTEAFF.

The V gene is TRBV6-1, the J gene TRBJ1-4; no definite D call. CDR1 MNHNS and CDR2 SASEGT come from the germline V gene. The ends were cut back, 6 bases at V and 0 bases at J, with 8 bases in the middle. CDR3 size: 14 residues. As DNA, the CDR3 is TGTGCCAGCAGCCTACAGTCAACTAATGAAAAACTGTTTTTT. Translated, it gives CASSLQSTNEKLFF.

The J gene is TRBJ2-7, the V gene TRBV4-3; D possibly matches TRBD1 or TRBD2 (5 bases each). Germline CDR1 LGHNA, CDR2 YSLEER. Trimming removed 1 base at V and 4 bases at J, with 11 bases between. There are 14 residues in the CDR3. This CDR3 is CASSQADGTYEQYF. CDR3 nucleotide sequence: TGCGCCAGCAGCCAAGCGGACGGGACGTACGAGCAGTACTTC.

The rearrangement links TRBV27 to TRBJ1-2, with D possibly matching TRBD1 (5 bases). V lost 6 bases, J lost 8 bases, and 13 bases lay in between. The CDR3 loop spans 12 amino acids. Per the germline V gene, CDR1 is MNHEY and CDR2 is SMNVEV (reference sequence). This CDR3 is CASSRDGNGYTF. In DNA, the CDR3 is TGTGCCAGCAGCCGGGACGGGAACGGCTACACCTTC.

In its sample, this clone was seen once. The chain is built from TRBV7-5 and TRBJ1-5; TRBD1, the table's D call, lacks a check against the DNA. TRBV7-5 is shown as a pseudogene. The CDR3 has 15 amino acids. Written as DNA, the CDR3 is TGTGCCAGAAGCAAGGGACAGATTAGCAATCAGCCCCAGCATTTT. Its protein is CARSKGQISNQPQHF.

The chain links TRBV6-1 to TRBJ2-7, with a possible D match to TRBD1 (5 bases). The CDR3 contains 13 residues. Trimming stripped 2 bases from V and 3 bases from J, with 8 bases between. Per germline, CDR1 MNHNS and CDR2 SASEGT. CDR3 DNA sequence: TGTGCCAGCAGTGAAAGGGGTAGCTACGAGCAGTACTTC. Translated, it gives CASSERGSYEQYF.

This clone turned up a few times. The gene calls are TRBV29-1 and TRBJ1-5, with TRBD1 identical over 8 bases. The CDR3 is 14 residues long. J was trimmed by 4 bases and V by 5 bases; bases with no gene match: 7. Germline lookup yields CDR1 SQVTM and CDR2 ANQGSEA. CDR3 DNA: TGCAGCGTTCTGACAGGGGATGAAAATCAGCCCCAGCATTTT. It translates to CSVLTGDENQPQHF. The variable domain in full, completed from reference TRBV29-1 and TRBJ1-5, reads SAVISQKPSRDICQRGTSLTIQCQVDSQVTMMFWYRQQPGQSLTLIATANQGSEATYESGFVIDKFPISRPNLTFSTLTVSNMSPEDSSIYLCSVLTGDENQPQHFGDGTRLSIL.

The rearrangement uses TRBV11-1 and TRBJ1-2, with a possible D match to TRBD1 (5 bases). Trimming removed 2 bases from V and 4 bases from J, with 14 bases in between. Germline-derived CDR1 and CDR2 are SGHAT and FQDESV (reference sequence). The CDR3 extends over 15 amino acids. The CDR3 region is CASSLIDRDGYGYTF. Written as DNA, the CDR3 is TGTGCCAGCAGCTTAATAGATAGGGACGGCTATGGCTACACCTTC.

This clone has more than one count but fewer than ten. The rearrangement uses TRBV2 and TRBJ2-5; a possible D gene is TRBD2 (5 bases). This CDR3 is built from 14 residues. Trimming left V 6 bases short and J 2 bases short, with 13 bases between. The germline gives CDR1 SNHLY, CDR2 FYNNEI. This chain's CDR3 is CASRALEGQETQYF. The DNA for the CDR3 is TGTGCCAGCAGGGCCCTAGAGGGTCAAGAGACCCAGTACTTC. Complete variable domain (other parts from reference TRBV2 and TRBJ2-5): EPEVTQTPSHQVTQMGQEVILRCVPISNHLYFYWYRQILGQKVEFLVSFYNNEISEKSEIFDDQFSVERPDGSNFTLKIRSTKLEDSAMYFCASRALEGQETQYFGPGTRLLVL.

The V call is TRBV14, the J call TRBJ2-7, with no clear D. V lost 1 base and J 9 bases, leaving 10 bases between the germline ends. CDR1 is SGHDN, CDR2 FVKESK, per germline. This CDR3 is built from 12 residues. CDR3 loop: CASSQVGTGQYF. The CDR3 DNA sequence: TGTGCCAGCAGCCAAGTGGGTACCGGGCAGTACTTC.

The chain couples TRBV5-1 to TRBJ1-5, with D perhaps matching TRBD1 (5 bases). Per germline, CDR1 SGHRS and CDR2 YFSETQ. The CDR3 is 16 residues long. Trimming shortened V by 1 base and J by 1 base, and 12 bases separated the two germline ends. CDR3 in DNA: TGCGCCAGCAGCTTGTCGGCAGGGTCGAGCAATCAGCCCCAGCATTTT. Translating it yields CASSLSAGSSNQPQHF.

This clone was counted a single time. The chain uses TRBV9 and TRBJ2-6; D unresolved. CDR1 is SGDLS and CDR2 is YYNGEE in the germline V gene. The length of the CDR3 is 17 residues. Between the trimmed V and J ends, which lost 4 bases and 0 bases, there was a span of 14 bases. The CDR3 sequence is CASSPILRSSGANVLTF. In DNA form, the CDR3 reads TGTGCCAGCAGCCCGATCCTTAGGAGCTCTGGGGCCAACGTCCTGACTTTC.

For this clone: An end of the junction differs from the germline gene, which may be a read error. V and J are TRBV5-6 and TRBJ1-2; TRBD1 aligns across 11 bases. The germline V gene encodes CDR1 SGHDT and CDR2 YYEEEE. The CDR3 has 16 amino acids. The CDR3 reads CASSFSGQGAGYGCTF. In DNA, the CDR3 is TGTGCCAGCAGCTTCTCTGGACAGGGGGCGGGCTATGGCTGCACCTTC.

The chain uses TRBV29-1 and TRBJ2-5; D is possibly TRBD1 (5 bases). The CDR3 length is 13 residues. CDR1 is SQVTM and CDR2 is ANQGSEA in the germline V gene. V was shortened by 5 bases and J by 1 base, with 11 bases between the two germline ends. In DNA, the CDR3 is TGCAGCGTTTCAAGGGGCATCCAAGAGACCCAGTACTTC. The encoded protein is CSVSRGIQETQYF.

This clone turned up a few times. The genes are TRBV7-8 and TRBJ2-5, with TRBD1 matching 8 bases. CDR3 length: 16 amino acids. Trimming cost V 5 bases and J 5 bases; bases outside gene matches: 13. Germline assignment: CDR1 SGHVS and CDR2 FQNEAQ. The CDR3 coding sequence is TGTGCCAGCAGCCGCACAGGGGGTGCAGGGCGGGAGACCCAGTACTTC. Protein product: CASSRTGGAGRETQYF.

The chain is built from TRBV5-4 and TRBJ2-3, with TRBD2 matching 9 bases. The CDR3 length is 15 residues. With 2 bases clipped from V and 3 bases from J, the junction kept 4 bases outside the gene matches. In germline, CDR1 is SGHNT, CDR2 YYREEE (reference sequence). The DNA for the CDR3 is TGTGCCAGCAGCTTCGCGGGGGGGCGGACAGATACGCAGTATTTT. Translation gives CASSFAGGRTDTQYF.

This rearrangement joins TRBV19 to TRBJ2-2; 7 bases match TRBD1. CDR1 and CDR2 from the germline V gene are LNHDA and SQIVND (reference sequence). V lost 7 bases, J lost 4 bases, and 6 bases stayed unmatched. The CDR3 runs to 14 residues. Here the CDR3 reads CASNRGGSTGELFF. The CDR3 DNA is TGTGCCAGTAACAGGGGCGGTAGCACCGGGGAGCTGTTTTTT.

The chain combines TRBV5-6 with TRBJ1-6, with TRBD1 matching 8 bases. This CDR3 contains 16 residues. V dropped 2 bases and J dropped 3; count of bases not matched to a gene: 4. From germline, CDR1 is SGHDT and CDR2 YYEEEE. Written as DNA, the CDR3 is TGTGCCAGCAGCTTATTGGACAGGGACTATAATTCACCCCTCCACTTT. This translates into CASSLLDRDYNSPLHF.

V usage is TRBV19 and J usage is TRBJ2-7, with D tentatively TRBD2 (7 bases). The germline V gene has CDR1 LNHDA and CDR2 SQIVND (reference sequence). Deletions cut 6 bases from V and 6 bases from J, with 18 bases between. The CDR3 is 14 amino acids. For the CDR3, the DNA is TGTGCCAGTAGCGATCGGGGGGCCACCCTCGAGCAGTACTTC. It is translated as CASSDRGATLEQYF.

The CDR3 is CAISEEQVTDTQYF. CDR3 sequence (DNA): TGTGCCATCAGTGAGGAACAGGTCACAGATACGCAGTATTTT. The rearrangement joins TRBV10-3 to TRBJ2-3; tentative D call: TRBD1 (5 bases). The CDR3 extends over 14 amino acids. In germline, CDR1 is ENHRY, CDR2 SYGVKD. V lost 2 bases and J lost 2, with 8 bases in between.